The clone carrying this TCR beta chain appeared many times. Its antigen is unknown. The source of the sample is a study of early T cells in non-severe SARS-CoV-2 infection. Study background: It was bulk RNA from unsorted whole blood that was sequenced, and the chains were unpaired. General study results and limits: Comparison of clonotypes with VDJdb favored anti-spike CD8 responses while missing private and CD4 specificities.

This CDR3 contains 14 residues. Per the germline V gene, CDR1 is WNHNN and CDR2 is SYGVQD (reference sequence). Trimming stripped 0 bases from V and 7 bases from J, with 10 bases between. Unique molecular identifiers were affixed to single, distinct cDNA molecules. MiXCR, run by TCRdb on the 5' RACE reads, gives a single entry per CDR3 protein. Of fewer than 40,000 distinct CDR3 sequences detected, approximately 6% appear once; the ten largest clones hold roughly 5.7%. The gene calls are TRBV10-1 and TRBJ2-1; D might be TRBD1 or TRBD2, each matching 6 bases. The receptor was derived from an adult who was a healthcare worker with PCR-confirmed SARS-CoV-2 infection or an uninfected control (not recorded which). The sample consisted of whole blood. The CDR3 loop is CASSESKGGNEQFF. The DNA of the CDR3 is TGCGCCAGCAGTGAGTCGAAAGGGGGGAATGAGCAGTTCTTC.